This TCR beta chain was sequenced in a study of T cell changes during pregnancy in multiple sclerosis. Profiled with immunoSEQ multiplex PCR; TCRdb holds only in-frame clones, not every one. The table lists about 22,000 clones, roughly 90% of them singletons. CDR3 size: 18 residues. Germline assignment: CDR1 SGHVS and CDR2 FQNEAQ. Losses at the gene ends were 6 bases for V and 4 bases for J; bases not matched to a gene: 15. This receptor was identified in a female donor in good health, enrolled as a control in a pregnancy study. Sample: CD4+ T cells from peripheral blood mononuclear cells, taken after pregnancy. The V call is TRBV7-8, the J call TRBJ1-2, with 12 bases lining up with TRBD1. This chain's CDR3 is CASSFAGAGTGGSYGYTF. In nucleotides, the CDR3 is TGTGCCAGCAGTTTCGCTGGGGCCGGGACAGGGGGCAGCTATGGCTACACCTTC.